Following are 10 T cell receptor beta chains from one sample sequenced in a study of T-cell memory formation after mild COVID-19. TCRdb recomputed calls from the 5' RACE reads with MiXCR, one row per CDR3 protein. The sample has 400,000 or so distinct CDR3 sequences; about 19% are singletons. Material for sequencing was PBMCs or a T cell subset sorted from them (not recorded which). The receptors come from an adult woman who had mild COVID-19 (a few samples of this study predate the infection). Cell type and time point are not known.

This clonotype showed up just a few times. This chain links TRBV10-3 with TRBJ2-7, with a weak D call TRBD2 (6 bases). The CDR3 spans 14 residues. V was clipped by 11 bases and J by 5 bases, with 22 bases between them. CDR1 and CDR2 (germline): ENHRY, SYGVKD. CDR3 DNA: TGTGCCTCCCGACCCGGGACGGGGGACCACGAGCAGTACTTC. Its protein product is CASRPGTGDHEQYF.

This clonotype was picked up a small number of times. The genes are TRBV4-3 and TRBJ2-7; the match to TRBD2 covers 8 bases. V was clipped by 3 bases and J by 2 bases; unmatched bases: 9. CDR1 is LGHNA and CDR2 is YSLEER in the germline V gene. The CDR3 is 16 residues long. CDR3 in amino acids: CASSQTSGSQTYEQYF. As DNA, the CDR3 is TGCGCCAGCAGCCAGACCAGCGGGAGTCAAACCTACGAGCAGTACTTC.

This clonotype was seen a handful of times. The chain combines TRBV4-3 with TRBJ2-7; 9 bases agree with TRBD2. The CDR3 extends over 15 amino acids. V was clipped by 2 bases and J by 4 bases; unmatched bases: 6. Germline assignment: CDR1 LGHNA and CDR2 YSLEER. Here the CDR3 reads CASSQLPREGYEQYF. CDR3 in DNA: TGCGCCAGCAGCCAATTGCCGCGGGAGGGGTACGAGCAGTACTTC.

The rearrangement uses TRBV7-7 and TRBJ2-7; TRBD1 matches at 7 bases. The V gene end was trimmed by 6 bases and the J gene end by 6 bases; junction bases not matched to a gene: 8. Germline assignment: CDR1 SSHAT and CDR2 FNYEAQ (reference sequence). The CDR3 has 13 residues. In nucleotides, the CDR3 is TGTGCCAGCAGTCGAGGGGGCACTGGCGAGCAGTACTTC. Translation: CASSRGGTGEQYF.

The V call is TRBV29-1, the J call TRBJ2-5; TRBD2 matches 10 bases. Germline V gene lookup returns CDR1 SQVTM and CDR2 ANQGSEA. The V gene end was trimmed by 8 bases and the J gene end by 4 bases; junction bases not matched to a gene: 10. This CDR3 contains 14 residues. The CDR3 region has the DNA TGCAGCCATACAAAGCGGGGGGGTGGAGAGACCCAGTACTTC. Translated: CSHTKRGGGETQYF.

This clonotype came up once. The rearrangement uses TRBV12-3 or TRBV12-4 and TRBJ1-1; D is uncertain. The CDR3 contains 14 residues. Trimming cost V 5 bases and J 4 bases, with 14 bases left between them. CDR3 nucleotides: TGTGCCAGCAGTCTGGCGGAGGCTGGCACTGAAGCTTTCTTT. It encodes CASSLAEAGTEAFF.

J is TRBJ1-1 and V is TRBV7-3, with D perhaps matching TRBD1 (5 bases). Per germline, CDR1 SGHTA and CDR2 FQGTGA. The CDR3 is made up of 14 amino acids. V lost 2 bases and J 5 bases, leaving 12 bases between the germline ends. DNA of the CDR3: TGTGCCAGCAGCTTATTGGGGGGTGAGACTGAAGCTTTCTTT. Translation: CASSLLGGETEAFF.

This chain uses TRBV7-8 with TRBJ1-5; no reliable D call. CDR1 and CDR2 (germline): SGHVS, FQNEAQ. V was clipped by 7 bases and J by 6 bases, with 19 bases between them. The length of the CDR3 is 15 residues. CDR3: CASTPSRVASQPQHF. The CDR3 DNA sequence: TGTGCCAGCACCCCCTCGCGGGTGGCCTCTCAGCCCCAGCATTTT.

The V and J genes are TRBV20-1 and TRBJ2-1; D is possibly TRBD2 (5 bases). The germline V gene encodes CDR1 DFQATT and CDR2 SNEGSKA (reference sequence). The CDR3 runs 13 residues. The V gene lost 5 bases and the J gene lost 12 bases, with 20 bases spanning the gap. The CDR3 protein is CSAAPSAGWAQFF. DNA for the CDR3: TGCAGTGCTGCCCCAAGTGCGGGCTGGGCGCAGTTCTTC.

This chain connects TRBV6-1 to TRBJ2-7; D is unclear. Trimming took 2 bases from V and 5 from J, leaving 13 bases between them. The CDR3 length is 14 residues. CDR1 and CDR2 (germline): MNHNS, SASEGT. The CDR3, as DNA: TGTGCCAGCAGTGAAACTCGTCCTCCGGACGAGCAGTACTTC. Its translation: CASSETRPPDEQYF.